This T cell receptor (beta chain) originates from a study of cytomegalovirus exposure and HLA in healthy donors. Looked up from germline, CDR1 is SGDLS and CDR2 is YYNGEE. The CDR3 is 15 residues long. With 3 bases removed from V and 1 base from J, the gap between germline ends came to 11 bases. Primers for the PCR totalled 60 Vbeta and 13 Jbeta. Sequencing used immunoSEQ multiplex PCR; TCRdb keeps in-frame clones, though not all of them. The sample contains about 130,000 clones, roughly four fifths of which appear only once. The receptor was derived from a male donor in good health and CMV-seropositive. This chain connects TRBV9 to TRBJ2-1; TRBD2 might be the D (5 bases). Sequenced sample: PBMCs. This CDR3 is CASSGERESYNEQFF. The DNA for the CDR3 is TGTGCCAGCAGCGGGGAGCGTGAGTCCTACAATGAGCAGTTCTTC.